This TCR beta chain emerged from a study of CD8 T cells in Susac syndrome (dated by TCRdb to between 2018 and 2020). General notes on the study: Repertoire sequencing was used to test whether CD8+ T cell activation and differentiation in Susac syndrome was antigen driven.

On the study overall, not on this receptor specifically: The number of individuals in the TCR sequencing and HLA analysis was acknowledged as relatively small.

High-throughput TCR beta sequencing profiled peripheral blood CD8+ and CD4+ T cells from healthy donors, Susac syndrome patients and multiple sclerosis patients. Healthy donors were included as age- and sex-matched controls. Bulk CD8+ and CD4+ T cells were purified by magnetic negative isolation, whereas CD8+ TEMRA cells were enriched by FACS. Blood was drawn into EDTA tubes, processed within 24 hours, and PBMCs were isolated by density gradient centrifugation. PBMCs intended for TCR sequencing were cryopreserved in liquid nitrogen and were subsequently thawed in a 37 degrees C water bath. The sorted or isolated CD4+, CD8+ and CD8+ TEMRA cells reached a purity of at least 90%. CDR1 and CDR2 were assigned from the germline V gene as SNHLY and FYNNEI. Relative to germline, V is 6 bases shorter and J is 0 bases shorter, with 11 bases between their ends. From cysteine to phenylalanine, the CDR3 is 15 amino acids long. Of all the DNA, just the CDR3 is kept, 45 bases in frame from base 1.

RNA was extracted using the RNeasy kit, and about 0.5 to 1 microgram was reverse transcribed with random hexamers. TCR beta CDR3 regions were amplified with the immunoSEQ multiplex PCR assay covering 54 Vbeta and 13 Jbeta segments. PCR amplification bias was corrected by using a synthetic template baseline for primer optimization and computational correction. Under the source paper's analysis protocol: Reads were annotated to V, D and J genes per IMGT and analyzed with immunoSEQ Analyzer, keeping only productive sequences. Clonality was computed as one minus Shannon entropy normalized by log2 of the number of productive unique sequences. For each patient and control, public and private clones were evaluated among the 100 most prevalent clones. Susac-specific clones were defined as absent from healthy and MS cohorts, over a thousand published viral clones and other ImmuneACCESS disease sequences. Through fastp at Q25 and MiXCR, TCRdb rebuilt clones from the public reads, retaining in-frame beta chains. Rows with one shared CDR3 protein collapse into an entry with the most common genes and DNA. For this entry, the V and J calls and clone size follow TCRdb and not the study's own pipeline. Across this sample there are around 190,000 distinct CDR3 sequences, with 90% to 95% seen only once. 0.095% to 0.12% of the sample goes to the ten largest clones.

Of note for this clonotype: Its antigen is currently not known. Base quality data are lacking; no much larger clone is found one base away.

The V and J segments used are TRBV2 and TRBJ2-2; too little of a D gene remains to name it. This clonotype originated in a human donor in good health. Material: CD4+ T cells from PBMCs. Here the CDR3 is given as CASRGQVSNTGELFF. The sequenced DNA is TGTGCCAGCAGAGGGCAGGTGTCGAACACCGGGGAGCTGTTTTTT.